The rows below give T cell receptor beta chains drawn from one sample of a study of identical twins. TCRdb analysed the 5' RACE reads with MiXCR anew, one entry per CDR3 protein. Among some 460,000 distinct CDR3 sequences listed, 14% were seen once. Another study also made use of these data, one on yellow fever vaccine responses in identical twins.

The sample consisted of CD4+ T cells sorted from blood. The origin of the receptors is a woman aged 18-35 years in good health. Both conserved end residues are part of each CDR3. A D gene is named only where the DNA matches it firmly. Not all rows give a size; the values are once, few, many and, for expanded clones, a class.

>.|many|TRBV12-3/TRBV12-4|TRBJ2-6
TGTGCCAGCAGGTTCAGGGGTTCTGGGGCCAACGTCCTGACTTTC
CASRFRGSGANVLTF
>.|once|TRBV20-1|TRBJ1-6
TGCAGTGCTACTGGCGGACTTAATTCACCCCTCCACTTT
CSATGGLNSPLHF
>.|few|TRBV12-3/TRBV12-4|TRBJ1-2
TGTGCCAGCAGCATTACAGGGCACTATGGCTACACCTTC
CASSITGHYGYTF
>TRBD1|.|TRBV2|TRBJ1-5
TGTGCCAGCAGTGATCAGGACAGGGCGAATCAGCCCCAGCATTTT
CASSDQDRANQPQHF
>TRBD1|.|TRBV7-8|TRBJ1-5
TGTGCCAGCAGCTTAAGGGACAGGGGAAATAGCAATCAGCCCCAGCATTTT
CASSLRDRGNSNQPQHF
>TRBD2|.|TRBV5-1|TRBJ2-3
TGCGCCATCAGCTGCACCCCCCCCACGAGGACTGCGGGGGATCCGCCAGATACGCAGTATTTT
CAISCTPPTRTAGDPPDTQYF
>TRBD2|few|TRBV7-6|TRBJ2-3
TGTGCCAGCAGCTCGGGACTAGCGGGAGCCCTGAGAAATAGCACAGATACGCAGTATTTT
CASSSGLAGALRNSTDTQYF
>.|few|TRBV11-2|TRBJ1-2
TGTGCCAGCAGCTTAGCGTCCGGGGTCTATGGCTACACCTTC
CASSLASGVYGYTF
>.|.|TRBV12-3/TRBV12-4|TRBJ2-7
TGTGCCAGCAGTTTAGGGTTGGGTTCGAAAAGTTCCTACGAGCAGTACTTC
CASSLGLGSKSSYEQYF
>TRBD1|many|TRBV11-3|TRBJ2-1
TGTGCCAGCAGCTTAGATGGGACAGGTAACAATGAGCAGTTCTTC
CASSLDGTGNNEQFF
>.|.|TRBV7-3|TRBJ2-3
TGTGCCAGCAGCTATCAAGGTACCACAGATACGCAGTATTTT
CASSYQGTTDTQYF
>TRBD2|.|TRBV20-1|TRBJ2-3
TGCAGTGCCCCAGTACTAGCGGGGGCAGATACGCAGTATTTT
CSAPVLAGADTQYF
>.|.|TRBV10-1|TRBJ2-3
TGCGCCAGCAGTGAGGATGGAGCGGACCCTCCGGGTACGCAGTATTTT
CASSEDGADPPGTQYF
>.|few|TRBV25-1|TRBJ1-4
TGTGCCAGCAGAACAGGAGGAGCTAATGAAAAACTGTTTTTT
CASRTGGANEKLFF